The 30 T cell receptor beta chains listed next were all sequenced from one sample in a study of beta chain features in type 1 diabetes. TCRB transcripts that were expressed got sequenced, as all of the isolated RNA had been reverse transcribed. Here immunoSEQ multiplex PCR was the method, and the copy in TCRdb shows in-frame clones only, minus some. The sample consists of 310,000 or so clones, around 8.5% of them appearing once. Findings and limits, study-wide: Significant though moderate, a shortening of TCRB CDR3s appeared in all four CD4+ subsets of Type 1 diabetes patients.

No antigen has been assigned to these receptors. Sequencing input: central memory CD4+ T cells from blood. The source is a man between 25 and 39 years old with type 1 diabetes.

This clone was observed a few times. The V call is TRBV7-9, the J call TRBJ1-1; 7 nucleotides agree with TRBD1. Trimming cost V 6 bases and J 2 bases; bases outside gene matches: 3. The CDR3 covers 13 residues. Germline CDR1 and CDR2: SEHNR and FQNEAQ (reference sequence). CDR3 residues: CASRGDSNTEAFF. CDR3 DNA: TGTGCCAGCAGGGGGGACAGCAACACTGAAGCTTTCTTT.

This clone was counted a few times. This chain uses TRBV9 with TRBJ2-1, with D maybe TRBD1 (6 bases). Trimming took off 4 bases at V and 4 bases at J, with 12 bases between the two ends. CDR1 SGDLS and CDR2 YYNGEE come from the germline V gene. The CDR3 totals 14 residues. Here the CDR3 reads CASSSGQRYNEQFF. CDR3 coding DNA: TGTGCCAGCAGCTCGGGACAACGTTACAATGAGCAGTTCTTC.

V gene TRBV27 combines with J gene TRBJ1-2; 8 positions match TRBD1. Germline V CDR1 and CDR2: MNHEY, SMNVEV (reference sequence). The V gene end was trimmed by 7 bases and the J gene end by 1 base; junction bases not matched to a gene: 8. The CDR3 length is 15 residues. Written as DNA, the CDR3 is TGTGCCAGCACCTCCGGGGACAGGCTTAACTATGGCTACACCTTC. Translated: CASTSGDRLNYGYTF.

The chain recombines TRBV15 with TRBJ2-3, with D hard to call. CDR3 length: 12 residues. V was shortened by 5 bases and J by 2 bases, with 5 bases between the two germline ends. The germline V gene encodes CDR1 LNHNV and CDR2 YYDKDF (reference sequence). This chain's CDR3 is CATSGSTDTQYF. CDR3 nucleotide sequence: TGTGCCACCAGCGGATCCACAGATACGCAGTATTTT.

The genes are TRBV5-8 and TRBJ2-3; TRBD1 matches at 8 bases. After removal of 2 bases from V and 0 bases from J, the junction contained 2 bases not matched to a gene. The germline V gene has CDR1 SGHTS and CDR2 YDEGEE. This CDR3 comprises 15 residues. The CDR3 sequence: CASSFRTGSTDTQYF. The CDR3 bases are TGTGCCAGCAGCTTTCGGACAGGGAGCACAGATACGCAGTATTTT.

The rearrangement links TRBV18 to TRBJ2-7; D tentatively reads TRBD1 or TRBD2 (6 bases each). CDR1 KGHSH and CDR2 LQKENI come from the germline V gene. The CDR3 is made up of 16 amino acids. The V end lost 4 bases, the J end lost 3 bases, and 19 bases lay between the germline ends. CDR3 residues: CASSRTPSGGGYEQYF. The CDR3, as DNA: TGTGCCAGCTCACGCACCCCTTCCGGGGGCGGCTACGAGCAGTACTTC.

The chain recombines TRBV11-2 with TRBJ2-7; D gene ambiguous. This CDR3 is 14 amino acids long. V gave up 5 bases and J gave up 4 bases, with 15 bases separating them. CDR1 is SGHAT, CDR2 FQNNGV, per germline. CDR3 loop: CASSERIDHYEQYF. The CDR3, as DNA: TGTGCCAGCAGCGAAAGAATTGACCATTACGAGCAGTACTTC.

This chain's CDR3 is CASIRKGGIDTEAFF. The CDR3 coding sequence is TGTGCCAGCATTCGGAAGGGCGGTATTGACACTGAAGCTTTCTTT. The rearrangement links TRBV13 to TRBJ1-1; D gene ambiguous. Germline V gene sequence: CDR1 PRHDT, CDR2 FYEKMQ (reference sequence). The ends were cut back, 7 bases at V and 3 bases at J, with 18 bases in the middle. This CDR3 contains 15 residues.

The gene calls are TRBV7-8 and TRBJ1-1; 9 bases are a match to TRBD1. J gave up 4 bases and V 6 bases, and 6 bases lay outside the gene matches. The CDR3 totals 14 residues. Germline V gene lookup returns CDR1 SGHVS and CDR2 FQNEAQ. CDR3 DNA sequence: TGTGCCAGCAGAAAGGGACAGGGTGGCACTGAAGCTTTCTTT. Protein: CASRKGQGGTEAFF. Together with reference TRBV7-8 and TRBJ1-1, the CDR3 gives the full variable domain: GAGVSQSPRYKVAKRGQDVALRCDPISGHVSLFWYQQALGQGPEFLTYFQNEAQLDKSGLPSDRFFAERPEGSVSTLKIQRTQQEDSAVYLCASRKGQGGTEAFFGQGTRLTVV.

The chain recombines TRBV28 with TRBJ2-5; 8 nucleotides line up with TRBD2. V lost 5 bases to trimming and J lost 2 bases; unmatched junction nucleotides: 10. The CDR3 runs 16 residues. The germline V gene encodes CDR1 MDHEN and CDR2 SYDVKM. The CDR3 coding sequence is TGTGCCAGCAGTCCGACGACTAGCGCCATGCAAGAGACCCAGTACTTC. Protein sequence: CASSPTTSAMQETQYF.

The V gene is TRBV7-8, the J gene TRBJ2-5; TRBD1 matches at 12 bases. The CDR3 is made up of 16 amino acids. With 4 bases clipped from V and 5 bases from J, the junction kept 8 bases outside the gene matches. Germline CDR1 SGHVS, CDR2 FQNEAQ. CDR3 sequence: CASSSGRGQGAETQYF. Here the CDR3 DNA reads TGTGCCAGCAGCTCCGGCCGGGGACAGGGGGCGGAGACCCAGTACTTC.

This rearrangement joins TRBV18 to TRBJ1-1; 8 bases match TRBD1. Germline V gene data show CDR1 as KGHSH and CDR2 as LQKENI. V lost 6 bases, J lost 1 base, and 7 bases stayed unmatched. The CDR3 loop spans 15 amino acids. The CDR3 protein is CASSPEQGGNTEAFF. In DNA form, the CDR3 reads TGTGCCAGCTCCCCTGAACAGGGGGGGAACACTGAAGCTTTCTTT.

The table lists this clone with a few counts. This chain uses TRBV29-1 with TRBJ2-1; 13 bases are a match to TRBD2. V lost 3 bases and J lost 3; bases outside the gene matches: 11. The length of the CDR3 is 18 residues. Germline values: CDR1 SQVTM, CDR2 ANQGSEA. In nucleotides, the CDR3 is TGCAGCGTTGATCCTTGGACTAGCGGGGGAGTCGGCTACAATGAGCAGTTCTTC. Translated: CSVDPWTSGGVGYNEQFF.

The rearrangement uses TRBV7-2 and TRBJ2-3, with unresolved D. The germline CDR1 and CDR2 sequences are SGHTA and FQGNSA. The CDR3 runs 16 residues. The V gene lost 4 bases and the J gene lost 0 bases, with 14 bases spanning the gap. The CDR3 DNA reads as TGTGCCAGCAGCTCCAGCCTAACACTGAGCACAGATACGCAGTATTTT. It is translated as CASSSSLTLSTDTQYF.

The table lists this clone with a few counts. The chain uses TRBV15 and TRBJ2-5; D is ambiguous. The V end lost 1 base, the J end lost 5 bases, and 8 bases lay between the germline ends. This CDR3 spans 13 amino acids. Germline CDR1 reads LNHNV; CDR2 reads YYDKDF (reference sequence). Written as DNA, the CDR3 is TGTGCCACCAGCAGAGGGGGAATTGAGACCCAGTACTTC. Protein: CATSRGGIETQYF. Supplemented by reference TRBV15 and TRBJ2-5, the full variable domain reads DAMVIQNPRYQVTQFGKPVTLSCSQTLNHNVMYWYQQKSSQAPKLLFHYYDKDFNNEADTPDNFQSRRPNTSFCFLDIRSPGLGDTAMYLCATSRGGIETQYFGPGTRLLVL.

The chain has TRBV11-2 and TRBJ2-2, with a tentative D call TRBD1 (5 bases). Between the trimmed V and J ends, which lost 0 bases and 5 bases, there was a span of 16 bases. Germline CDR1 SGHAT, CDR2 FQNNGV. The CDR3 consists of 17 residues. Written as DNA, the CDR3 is TGTGCCAGCAGCTTAGAAAGTCGCCCAGGGCGGACCGGGGAGCTGTTTTTT. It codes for CASSLESRPGRTGELFF.

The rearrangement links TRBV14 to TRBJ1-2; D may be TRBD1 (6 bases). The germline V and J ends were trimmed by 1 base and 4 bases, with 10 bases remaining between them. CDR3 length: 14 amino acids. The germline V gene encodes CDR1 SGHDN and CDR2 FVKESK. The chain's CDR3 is CASSQAGVGYGYTF. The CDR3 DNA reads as TGTGCCAGCAGCCAAGCAGGGGTCGGCTATGGCTACACCTTC. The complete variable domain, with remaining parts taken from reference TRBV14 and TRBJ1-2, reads EAGVTQFPSHSVIEKGQTVTLRCDPISGHDNLYWYRRVMGKEIKFLLHFVKESKQDESGMPNNRFLAERTGGTYSTLKVQPAELEDSGVYFCASSQAGVGYGYTFGSGTRLTVV.

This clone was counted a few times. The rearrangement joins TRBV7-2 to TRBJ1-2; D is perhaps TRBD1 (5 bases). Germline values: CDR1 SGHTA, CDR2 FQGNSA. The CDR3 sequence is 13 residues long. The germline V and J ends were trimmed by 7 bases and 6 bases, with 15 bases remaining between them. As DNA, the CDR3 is TGTGCCAGCACCCCAGGACAAGGGAATGGCTACACCTTC. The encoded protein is CASTPGQGNGYTF.

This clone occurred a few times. CDR3 sequence (DNA): TGTGCCAGCAGCGGGACAGGATATCAGCCCCAGCATTTT. Residues: CASSGTGYQPQHF. J is TRBJ1-5 and V is TRBV11-2; 8 nucleotides match TRBD1. From germline, CDR1 is SGHAT and CDR2 FQNNGV. The V and J ends lost 5 bases and 5 bases, in that order; junction bases with no gene match: 2. This CDR3 is 13 amino acids long. Full variable domain (missing parts from reference TRBV11-2 and TRBJ1-5): EAGVAQSPRYKIIEKRQSVAFWCNPISGHATLYWYQQILGQGPKLLIQFQNNGVVDDSQLPKDRFSAERLKGVDSTLKIQPAKLEDSAVYLCASSGTGYQPQHFGDGTRLSIL.

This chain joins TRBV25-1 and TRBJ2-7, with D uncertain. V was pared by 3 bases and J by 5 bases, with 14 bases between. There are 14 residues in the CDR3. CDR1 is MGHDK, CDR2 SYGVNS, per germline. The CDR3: CASSDHRVVHEQYF. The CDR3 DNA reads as TGTGCCAGCAGTGACCATAGGGTGGTACACGAGCAGTACTTC.

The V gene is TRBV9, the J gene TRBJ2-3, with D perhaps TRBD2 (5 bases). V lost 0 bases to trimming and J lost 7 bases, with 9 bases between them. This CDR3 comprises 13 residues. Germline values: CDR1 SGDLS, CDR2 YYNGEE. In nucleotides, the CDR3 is TGTGCCAGCAGCGTAGGACTAACCAATACGCAGTATTTT. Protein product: CASSVGLTNTQYF.

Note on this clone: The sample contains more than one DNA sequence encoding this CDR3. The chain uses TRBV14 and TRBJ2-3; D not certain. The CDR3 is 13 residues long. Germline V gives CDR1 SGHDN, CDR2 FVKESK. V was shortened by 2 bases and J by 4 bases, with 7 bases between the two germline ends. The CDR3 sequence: CASSQNPADTQYF. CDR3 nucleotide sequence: TGTGCCAGCAGCCAAAATCCTGCAGATACGCAGTATTTT.

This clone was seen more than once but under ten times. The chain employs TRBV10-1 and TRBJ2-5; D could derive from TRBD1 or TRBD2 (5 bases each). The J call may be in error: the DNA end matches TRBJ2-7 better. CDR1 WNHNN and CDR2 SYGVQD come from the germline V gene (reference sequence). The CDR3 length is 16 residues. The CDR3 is CASSENRDASSYEQYF. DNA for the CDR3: TGCGCCAGCAGTGAGAACCGGGACGCAAGCTCCTACGAGCAGTACTTC.

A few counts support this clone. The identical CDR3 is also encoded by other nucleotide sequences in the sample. The CDR3 sequence: CASRNQETQYF. The CDR3 DNA reads TGTGCCAGCAGAAACCAAGAGACCCAGTACTTC. The genes are TRBV28 and TRBJ2-5; D not resolved. The CDR3 is made up of 11 amino acids. Germline loops: CDR1 MDHEN, CDR2 SYDVKM. Trimming cost V 6 bases and J 0 bases, with 2 bases left between them.

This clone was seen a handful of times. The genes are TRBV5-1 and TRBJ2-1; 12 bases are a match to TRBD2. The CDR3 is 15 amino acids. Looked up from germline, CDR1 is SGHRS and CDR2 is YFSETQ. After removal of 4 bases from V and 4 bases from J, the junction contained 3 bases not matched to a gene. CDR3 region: CASSPGLAGYNEQFF. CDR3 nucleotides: TGCGCCAGCAGCCCCGGACTAGCGGGGTACAATGAGCAGTTCTTC. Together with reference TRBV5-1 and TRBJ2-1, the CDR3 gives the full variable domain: KAGVTQTPRYLIKTRGQQVTLSCSPISGHRSVSWYQQTPGQGLQFLFEYFSETQRNKGNFPGRFSGRQFSNSRSEMNVSTLELGDSALYLCASSPGLAGYNEQFFGPGTRLTVL.

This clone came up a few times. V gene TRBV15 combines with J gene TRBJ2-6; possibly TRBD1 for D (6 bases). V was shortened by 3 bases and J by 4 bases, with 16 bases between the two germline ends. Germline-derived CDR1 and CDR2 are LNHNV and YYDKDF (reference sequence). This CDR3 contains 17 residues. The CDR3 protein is CATSSEITGTGANVLTF. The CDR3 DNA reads TGTGCCACCAGCAGCGAAATCACAGGGACCGGGGCCAACGTCCTGACTTTC.

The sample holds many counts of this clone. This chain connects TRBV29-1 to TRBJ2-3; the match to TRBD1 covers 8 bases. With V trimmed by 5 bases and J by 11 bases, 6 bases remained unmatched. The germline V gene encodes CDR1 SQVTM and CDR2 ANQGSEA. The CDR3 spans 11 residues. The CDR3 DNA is TGCAGCGTTACGGGGGACAGGAAGCAGTATTTT. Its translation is CSVTGDRKQYF.

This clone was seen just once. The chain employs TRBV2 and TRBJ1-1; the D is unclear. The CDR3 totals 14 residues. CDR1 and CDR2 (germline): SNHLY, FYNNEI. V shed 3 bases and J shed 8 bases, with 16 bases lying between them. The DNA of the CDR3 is TGTGCCAGCAGTGATGCGGGCCAGGAAATGGAAGCTTTCTTT. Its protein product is CASSDAGQEMEAFF.

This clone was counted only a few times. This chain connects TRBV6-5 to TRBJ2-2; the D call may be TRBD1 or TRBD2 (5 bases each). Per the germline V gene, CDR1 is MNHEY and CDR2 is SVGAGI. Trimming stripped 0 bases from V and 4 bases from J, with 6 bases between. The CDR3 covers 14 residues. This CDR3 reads CASSYSGGTGELFF. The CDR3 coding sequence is TGTGCCAGCAGTTACTCTGGGGGCACCGGGGAGCTGTTTTTT.

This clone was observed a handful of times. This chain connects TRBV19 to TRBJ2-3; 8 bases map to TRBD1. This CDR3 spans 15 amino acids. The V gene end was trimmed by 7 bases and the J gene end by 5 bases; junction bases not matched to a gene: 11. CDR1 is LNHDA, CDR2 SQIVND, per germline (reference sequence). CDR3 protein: CASTRRQGRGDTQYF. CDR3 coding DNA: TGTGCCAGTACCCGAAGACAGGGGCGGGGAGATACGCAGTATTTT.